The source of this TCR beta chain is a study of regulatory T cells in long-lasting Graves disease. The V and J ends lost 1 base and 2 bases respectively, with 9 bases between them. CDR3 length equals 14 residues. Germline CDR1 is MGHRA and CDR2 is YSYEKL. General study results and limits: Persistent disease preferred TRBV28, TRBJ1-2 and TRBJ2-5; new disease, TRBV20-1 and TRBJ2-1.

This clonotype has only a few counts. Its target is not known. Construction of TCR beta libraries relied on iRepertoire HTBI primers and on Arm-PCR targeting CDR3 regions. Study processing details: Across samples, 60 to 75 TRBV and some 15 TRBJ segments were found. A single record per CDR3 protein comes from TCRdb applying MiXCR to the multiplex PCR reads. These V and J calls originate from TCRdb's pipeline instead of the authors' own analysis. The sample includes about 340,000 distinct CDR3 sequences, about 19% seen only once; the top ten take roughly 29%. The sample's time point: persistent/refractory GD, antithyroid drugs over 5 years with positive TRAb. Construction of the TCR library relied on RNA isolated from PBMCs. American Thyroid Association guidelines were used to diagnose Graves' disease. With EDTA tubes as the receptacles, approximately 10 milliliters of peripheral blood were drawn.

The receptor comes from a female donor with Graves disease. Source: peripheral blood mononuclear cells (PBMCs), taken when the disease was refractory, from a patient treated with antithyroid drugs. The gene calls are TRBV4-1 and TRBJ2-7; D is possibly TRBD2 (5 bases). The CDR3 coding sequence is TGCGCCAGCAGCCAAGTCCAGGAGGCCTACGAGCAGTACTTC. It specifies CASSQVQEAYEQYF.